This T cell receptor (beta chain) emerged from a study of T cell responses to AZD1222 COVID-19 vaccine. Study-wide results and limits: White British people made up most donors, females outnumbered males, and clonal diversity was possibly underestimated. Reportedly, close to half of spike-specific TCRs are directed against unmutated variant regions.

Sequencing used immunoSEQ multiplex PCR; TCRdb keeps in-frame clones, though not all of them. The table has 150,000 or so clones, approximately 90% seen once; the top ten hold 5%. With regard to this clone: Antigen: not known.

This receptor was identified in an adult in good health. The source was peripheral blood, collected on day 0 of AZD1222 vaccination.

DNA for the CDR3: TGTGCCAGCAGCGTAGCTCCTAGCGCGGACACCGGGGAGCTGTTTTTT. Translating it yields CASSVAPSADTGELFF. The chain links TRBV9 to TRBJ2-2, with D possibly being TRBD2 (6 bases). The CDR3 has 16 amino acids. V was shortened by 0 bases and J by 3 bases, with 12 bases between the two germline ends. CDR1 SGDLS and CDR2 YYNGEE come from the germline V gene.